These 22 T cell receptor beta chains came from one sample sequenced in a study of blood T cell repertoires in COVID-19. Assay: immunoSEQ multiplex PCR; the TCRdb copy retains only in-frame clones and omits some. The sample has around 130,000 clones, under 85% seen once. Material for sequencing was PBMCs or T cells enriched from blood (not recorded which). Every receptor here comes from a young man who had recovered from COVID-19.

V usage is TRBV13 and J usage is TRBJ2-7, with D possibly matching TRBD1 (5 bases). Germline-derived CDR1 and CDR2 are PRHDT and FYEKMQ (reference sequence). The CDR3 covers 14 residues. With 2 bases removed from V and 2 bases from J, the gap between germline ends came to 10 bases. The CDR3 protein is CASSLLDRAYEQYF. CDR3 DNA sequence: TGTGCCAGCAGCTTACTTGACAGAGCCTACGAGCAGTACTTC.

This sequence joins TRBV18 and TRBJ2-3; 8 bases match TRBD2. The length of the CDR3 is 17 residues. CDR1 and CDR2 (germline): KGHSH, LQKENI. With 6 bases clipped from V and 1 base from J, the junction kept 12 bases outside the gene matches. In nucleotides, the CDR3 is TGTGCCAGCTCTCAGGCCCTCAGTAGCGGGGGCACAGATACGCAGTATTTT. Translation: CASSQALSSGGTDTQYF. Using reference TRBV18 and TRBJ2-3 for the parts outside the CDR3, the full variable domain is NAGVMQNPRHLVRRRGQEARLRCSPMKGHSHVYWYRQLPEEGLKFMVYLQKENIIDESGMPKERFSAEFPKEGPSILRIQQVVRGDSAAYFCASSQALSSGGTDTQYFGPGTRLTVL.

The rearrangement uses TRBV2 and TRBJ1-2; tentative D call: TRBD1 (6 bases). Germline V lookup: CDR1 SNHLY, CDR2 FYNNEI. The CDR3 covers 13 residues. Deletions cut 7 bases from V and 8 bases from J, with 17 bases between. The CDR3 is CASIQVQGLGYTF. The CDR3 DNA reads TGTGCCAGCATTCAGGTACAGGGACTAGGCTACACCTTC. Supplemented by reference TRBV2 and TRBJ1-2, the full variable domain reads EPEVTQTPSHQVTQMGQEVILRCVPISNHLYFYWYRQILGQKVEFLVSFYNNEISEKSEIFDDQFSVERPDGSNFTLKIRSTKLEDSAMYFCASIQVQGLGYTFGSGTRLTVV.

The chain carries TRBV5-4 and TRBJ2-3, with 8 bases fitting TRBD2. This CDR3 contains 15 residues. V lost 0 bases to trimming and J lost 1 base; unmatched junction nucleotides: 1. Germline CDR1 reads SGHNT; CDR2 reads YYREEE (reference sequence). CDR3 protein: CASSLEAGGTDTQYF. For the CDR3, the DNA is TGTGCCAGCAGCTTGGAAGCGGGAGGCACAGATACGCAGTATTTT.

The genes are TRBV7-3 and TRBJ2-7, with 10 nucleotides matching TRBD2. Trimming cost V 10 bases and J 3 bases; bases outside gene matches: 18. The CDR3 length is 17 residues. Germline V gives CDR1 SGHTA, CDR2 FQGTGA. The DNA of the CDR3 is TGTGCCACCCCTGAAATTAGCGGGGGGAAGCTGCACTACGAGCAGTACGTC. Translating gives CATPEISGGKLHYEQYV.

The chain uses TRBV7-2 and TRBJ1-5; D is ambiguous. The V gene's germline CDR1 is SGHTA and CDR2 FQGNSA. The ends were cut back, 3 bases at V and 6 bases at J, with 9 bases in the middle. CDR3 size: 13 residues. In DNA, the CDR3 is TGTGCCAGCAGCTTCGGGGTAGGTCAGCCCCAGCATTTT. This gives the protein CASSFGVGQPQHF.

This chain connects TRBV19 to TRBJ2-7; 8 bases line up with TRBD1. CDR3 size: 13 residues. CDR1 and CDR2 from the germline V gene are LNHDA and SQIVND (reference sequence). The J segment lost 6 bases and the V segment lost 6 bases, leaving 7 bases of the junction unmatched. CDR3 in DNA: TGTGCCAGTAGCCCAGGGGGCTGGGGCGAGCAGTACGTC. Its protein is CASSPGGWGEQYV.

The sample holds a few counts of this clone. The J gene is TRBJ2-1, the V gene TRBV2; tentative D call: TRBD1 (6 bases). Germline CDR1 reads SNHLY; CDR2 reads FYNNEI. CDR3 length: 14 residues. Deletions cut 7 bases from V and 0 bases from J, with 10 bases between. The CDR3, as DNA: TGTGCCAGCACCCGGGACAACTCCTACAATGAGCAGTTCTTC. The encoded protein is CASTRDNSYNEQFF. Full variable domain (rest looked up from reference TRBV2 and TRBJ2-1): EPEVTQTPSHQVTQMGQEVILRCVPISNHLYFYWYRQILGQKVEFLVSFYNNEISEKSEIFDDQFSVERPDGSNFTLKIRSTKLEDSAMYFCASTRDNSYNEQFFGPGTRLTVL.

The chain combines TRBV9 with TRBJ2-7, with D possibly TRBD1 on 5 matching bases. CDR3 size: 13 residues. Looked up from germline, CDR1 is SGDLS and CDR2 is YYNGEE. Trimming took off 0 bases at V and 6 bases at J, with 10 bases between the two ends. In nucleotides, the CDR3 is TGTGCCAGCAGCGTAGATGGTAGGGGCGAGCAGTACTTC. This codes for CASSVDGRGEQYF.

The chain uses TRBV15 and TRBJ1-4, with TRBD1 matching over 8 bases. V was pared by 2 bases and J by 7 bases, with 6 bases of the junction left unmatched. Germline V gene sequence: CDR1 LNHNV, CDR2 YYDKDF (reference sequence). The CDR3 sequence is 15 residues long. DNA of the CDR3: TGTGCCACCAGCAGAAGACAGGGGTTTGCTGAAAAACTGTTTTTT. Residues: CATSRRQGFAEKLFF.

This clone was seen once. The rearrangement joins TRBV19 to TRBJ1-1; D is ambiguous. V was trimmed by 3 bases and J by 6 bases, leaving 17 bases between them. The CDR3 covers 15 residues. Germline-derived CDR1 and CDR2 are LNHDA and SQIVND (reference sequence). CDR3 DNA sequence: TGTGCCAGTAGTATCGCGGGCGGATCGGGAGCTGAAGCTTTCTTT. Translated, it gives CASSIAGGSGAEAFF.

This chain uses TRBV27 with TRBJ2-7; tentatively, D is TRBD2 (6 bases). The CDR3 spans 14 residues. Trimming cost V 5 bases and J 0 bases, with 11 bases left between them. Germline lookup yields CDR1 MNHEY and CDR2 SMNVEV (reference sequence). The CDR3 coding sequence is TGTGCCAGCAGTCTGGAGGGTTCCTCCTACGAGCAGTACTTC. Its protein is CASSLEGSSYEQYF.

The rearrangement uses TRBV9 and TRBJ2-3; 12 nucleotides align to TRBD2. V lost 7 bases, J lost 1 base, and 4 bases stayed unmatched. Germline-derived CDR1 and CDR2 are SGDLS and YYNGEE. The CDR3 covers 15 residues. The CDR3 protein is CASARLAGGTDTQYF. CDR3 nucleotides: TGTGCCAGCGCCCGACTAGCGGGGGGCACAGATACGCAGTATTTT.

On this clone itself: Other DNA sequences from this sample encode an identical CDR3 as well. The chain couples TRBV5-1 to TRBJ2-5; no clear D. This CDR3 comprises 13 residues. Trimming removed 4 bases from V and 2 bases from J, with 9 bases in between. CDR1 and CDR2 (germline): SGHRS, YFSETQ. CDR3 region: CASSPGGQETQYF. CDR3 DNA sequence: TGCGCCAGCAGCCCGGGTGGTCAAGAGACCCAGTACTTC.

This clone was found a few times. This chain joins TRBV7-9 and TRBJ1-5; no definite D call. The germline V gene encodes CDR1 SEHNR and CDR2 FQNEAQ (reference sequence). The CDR3 runs 12 residues. Trimming removed 3 bases from V and 6 bases from J, with 6 bases in between. The CDR3 sequence: CASSLGSQPQHF. CDR3 coding DNA: TGTGCCAGCAGCTTGGGGAGTCAGCCCCAGCATTTT.

This clone was observed a single time. The J gene is TRBJ1-2, the V gene TRBV7-2; 8 bases line up with TRBD1. The V and J ends lost 0 bases and 8 bases, in that order; junction bases with no gene match: 5. Germline CDR1 SGHTA, CDR2 FQGNSA. The CDR3 spans 14 residues. In nucleotides, the CDR3 is TGTGCCAGCAGCTTAGCCCAGGGGGCGAGCGGCTACACCTTC. Encoded protein: CASSLAQGASGYTF.

The chain links TRBV24-1 to TRBJ2-1; weak D call: TRBD2 (5 bases). Trimming left V 6 bases short and J 0 bases short, with 8 bases between. Germline lookup yields CDR1 KGHDR and CDR2 SFDVKD. This CDR3 has 14 amino acids. CDR3 region: CATSSGSSYNEQFF. DNA for the CDR3: TGTGCCACCAGTTCGGGGAGCTCCTACAATGAGCAGTTCTTC.

This rearrangement joins TRBV2 to TRBJ2-2; tentatively, D is TRBD2 (5 bases). Trimming cost V 4 bases and J 7 bases, with 10 bases left between them. The germline CDR1 and CDR2 sequences are SNHLY and FYNNEI. The CDR3 consists of 13 residues. Here the CDR3 reads CASSAEGLGELFF. The CDR3 bases are TGTGCCAGCAGTGCGGAAGGACTCGGGGAGCTGTTTTTT.

This chain links TRBV19 with TRBJ2-7, with a possible D match to TRBD1 (6 bases). The CDR3 runs to 13 residues. V dropped 8 bases and J dropped 3 bases, with 14 bases sitting between them. Germline V gene sequence: CDR1 LNHDA, CDR2 SQIVND (reference sequence). The DNA of the CDR3 is TGTGCCAGTGCCCGGAACAGGGACTACGAGCAGTACTTC. The encoded protein is CASARNRDYEQYF.

This clone was counted a single time. The V call is TRBV29-1, the J call TRBJ1-1, with 8 positions matching TRBD1. The CDR3 is 12 residues long. With 7 bases clipped from V and 3 bases from J, the junction kept 4 bases outside the gene matches. Germline CDR1 and CDR2: SQVTM and ANQGSEA. In nucleotides, the CDR3 is TGCAGCGGCGGACAGGGTTACACTGAAGCTTTCTTT. Its translation: CSGGQGYTEAFF. Supplemented by reference TRBV29-1 and TRBJ1-1, the full variable domain reads SAVISQKPSRDICQRGTSLTIQCQVDSQVTMMFWYRQQPGQSLTLIATANQGSEATYESGFVIDKFPISRPNLTFSTLTVSNMSPEDSSIYLCSGGQGYTEAFFGQGTRLTVV.

This chain joins TRBV5-1 and TRBJ2-1, with 8 bases identical to TRBD1. Per the germline V gene, CDR1 is SGHRS and CDR2 is YFSETQ. With 4 bases clipped from V and 7 bases from J, the junction kept 7 bases outside the gene matches. CDR3 length equals 14 residues. The CDR3 nucleotides read TGCGCCAGCAGCCCCGGACAGGGTCGGAATGAGCAGTTCTTC. Amino acid sequence: CASSPGQGRNEQFF.

The gene calls are TRBV19 and TRBJ1-1; D not certain. The V end was cut by 5 bases, the J end by 8 bases, with 15 bases between. CDR1 LNHDA and CDR2 SQIVND come from the germline V gene (reference sequence). CDR3 length: 13 residues. The chain's CDR3 is CASSFSGPGEAFF. The CDR3 DNA follows: TGTGCCAGTAGTTTTTCAGGTCCGGGGGAAGCTTTCTTT.